The 14 T cell receptor beta chains below were found in one sample sequenced in a study of control samples from healthy donors and cancer patients. Clones were sequenced by immunoSEQ multiplex PCR, and TCRdb holds only the in-frame ones, with some missing. The repertoire has roughly 93,000 clones, 85% to 90% of them found once; the top ten carry about 8.6%. The specimen was PBMCs. The receptor source for this set is a woman aged 50 to 60 with colorectal cancer.

This clone was seen only once. The genes are TRBV5-1 and TRBJ2-7; 9 nucleotides agree with TRBD1. Germline V gives CDR1 SGHRS, CDR2 YFSETQ. Trimming at V came to 4 bases and at J to 7 bases, leaving 6 bases not matched to a gene. The CDR3 contains 13 residues. The CDR3 reads CASSLGQGREQYV. CDR3 DNA: TGCGCCAGCAGCCTAGGACAGGGGAGGGAGCAGTACGTC.

V gene TRBV2 combines with J gene TRBJ2-2; tentative D call: TRBD1 (6 bases). Germline CDR1 reads SNHLY; CDR2 reads FYNNEI. The CDR3 runs 15 residues. Deletions cut 6 bases from V and 2 bases from J, with 13 bases between. The DNA for the CDR3 is TGTGCCAGCAGAGACAGGACGTTAAACACCGGGGAGCTGTTTTTT. Translated: CASRDRTLNTGELFF.

Concerning this clone itself: This specimen includes other DNA sequences encoding the same CDR3. The chain has TRBV3-1 (or the pseudogene TRBV3-2) and TRBJ1-4, with a weak D call TRBD1 (6 bases). The V end lost 5 bases, the J end lost 8 bases, and 12 bases lay between the germline ends. The CDR3 totals 13 residues. Germline-derived CDR1 and CDR2 are LGHDT and YNNKEL (reference sequence). In DNA form, the CDR3 reads TGTGCCAGCAGCTCAGGGGTCGGAGAAAAACTGTTTTTT. It yields the protein CASSSGVGEKLFF.

The rearrangement joins TRBV2 to TRBJ2-7; D ambiguous. Trimming stripped 3 bases from V and 9 bases from J, with 12 bases between. CDR1 is SNHLY and CDR2 is FYNNEI in the germline V gene. This CDR3 has 12 residues. The CDR3 region is CASSESYTRQYV. CDR3 nucleotide sequence: TGTGCCAGCAGTGAGTCCTATACGAGGCAGTACGTC.

The chain links TRBV3-1 (or the pseudogene TRBV3-2) to TRBJ2-1, with 9 bases identical to TRBD2. This CDR3 has 15 residues. V gave up 5 bases and J gave up 3 bases; unmatched junction bases: 5. Germline V gene lookup returns CDR1 LGHDT and CDR2 YNNKEL (reference sequence). The CDR3 sequence is CASSVSGGLYNEQFF. Here the CDR3 DNA reads TGTGCCAGCAGCGTCAGCGGGGGGCTCTACAATGAGCAGTTCTTC.

This clone was seen a handful of times. The chain is built from TRBV5-1 and TRBJ1-2, with TRBD1 identical over 8 bases. Trimming removed 4 bases from V and 5 bases from J; junction bases left unmatched: 4. The CDR3 has 13 amino acids. Germline V gene sequence: CDR1 SGHRS, CDR2 YFSETQ. In DNA form, the CDR3 reads TGCGCCAGCAGCCCAAGGACAGGGTATGGCTACACCTTC. Its protein is CASSPRTGYGYTF.

The chain recombines TRBV20-1 with TRBJ2-5, with D possibly being TRBD1 (5 bases). V dropped 3 bases and J dropped 2 bases, with 7 bases sitting between them. CDR1 is DFQATT and CDR2 is SNEGSKA in the germline V gene (reference sequence). This CDR3 contains 12 residues. The DNA of the CDR3 is TGCAGTGCTAGTCAGGGACAAGAGACCCAGTACTTC. The encoded protein is CSASQGQETQYF.

In this sample, this clone turned up once. The V and J genes are TRBV6-5 and TRBJ1-2; perhaps TRBD1 as D (5 bases). V lost 0 bases and J 7 bases, leaving 12 bases between the germline ends. The CDR3 consists of 14 residues. The germline V gene encodes CDR1 MNHEY and CDR2 SVGAGI. The chain's CDR3 is CASSYSAGDRGYTF. CDR3 nucleotide sequence: TGTGCCAGCAGTTACTCGGCGGGGGATCGTGGCTACACCTTC.

This rearrangement joins TRBV3-1 (or the pseudogene TRBV3-2) to TRBJ2-3; D is uncertain. Germline V CDR1 and CDR2: LGHDT, YNNKEL (reference sequence). V was pared by 2 bases and J by 9 bases, with 12 bases between. The CDR3 has 13 amino acids. DNA of the CDR3: TGTGCCAGCAGCCAACCCCCGTCTCGGACGCAGTATTTT. It specifies CASSQPPSRTQYF.

The chain recombines TRBV28 with TRBJ2-2; D not certain. Trimming took 4 bases from V and 4 from J, leaving 7 bases between them. CDR3 length: 13 amino acids. The germline V gene encodes CDR1 MDHEN and CDR2 SYDVKM. The CDR3 is CASSYLGTGELFF. Written as DNA, the CDR3 is TGTGCCAGCAGTTACCTCGGCACCGGGGAGCTGTTTTTT.

The V and J genes are TRBV7-2 and TRBJ2-3, with D possibly TRBD2 on 5 matching bases. V was cut by 6 bases and J by 0 bases, with 7 bases left in between. The CDR3 length is 13 residues. The germline V gene has CDR1 SGHTA and CDR2 FQGNSA. The CDR3 loop is CASSRTSTDTQYF. DNA for the CDR3: TGTGCCAGCAGTCGGACTAGCACAGATACGCAGTATTTT.

The sample holds a few counts of this clone. V gene TRBV9 combines with J gene TRBJ2-5; 10 bases map to TRBD1. This CDR3 contains 14 residues. CDR1 and CDR2 from the germline V gene are SGDLS and YYNGEE. V lost 2 bases to trimming and J lost 5 bases; unmatched junction nucleotides: 3. Written as DNA, the CDR3 is TGTGCCAGCAGCGTTGAGGGACAGGGGGAGACCCAGTACTTC. The encoded protein is CASSVEGQGETQYF.

This clone appeared a few times. The V and J genes are TRBV5-1 and TRBJ1-2, with D unresolved. This CDR3 has 14 residues. Germline V gene lookup returns CDR1 SGHRS and CDR2 YFSETQ. V was clipped by 0 bases and J by 8 bases, with 14 bases between them. CDR3 DNA sequence: TGCGCCAGCAGCTTGGGGGCCCAGGCACGAGGCTACACCTTC. The encoded protein is CASSLGAQARGYTF.

This chain connects TRBV6-2 or TRBV6-3 to TRBJ2-1; D possibly corresponds to TRBD2 (6 bases). Between the trimmed V and J ends, which lost 0 bases and 7 bases, there was a span of 13 bases. The length of the CDR3 is 15 residues. Germline V gene data show CDR1 as MNHEY and CDR2 as SVGEGT. The CDR3 coding sequence is TGTGCCAGCAGTTACTCGGTCGGCGGGGTGAATGAGCAGTTCTTC. Encoded protein: CASSYSVGGVNEQFF.